One sample yielded the 20 T cell receptor beta chains listed below, sequenced in a study of technical replicates of blood from a few donors. TCRdb's table, derived via immunoSEQ multiplex PCR, lists solely in-frame clones and lacks some. There are around 81,000 clones in the sample; 81% occur only once, and roughly 4% lies in the top ten. The sequencing input was PBMCs. Receptors were obtained from a human donor in good health. Some clones in this sample may be carry-over from other donors' samples.

V is TRBV19 and J is TRBJ1-5, with D unresolved. V was clipped by 4 bases and J by 1 base, with 11 bases between them. The CDR3 length is 15 residues. The V gene's germline CDR1 is LNHDA and CDR2 SQIVND (reference sequence). In DNA form, the CDR3 reads TGTGCCAGTAGTAGGCGGGGAGGAAGCAATCAGCCCCAGCATTTT. This codes for CASSRRGGSNQPQHF. The full variable domain, its missing parts supplied by reference TRBV19 and TRBJ1-5, is DGGITQSPKYLFRKEGQNVTLSCEQNLNHDAMYWYRQDPGQGLRLIYYSQIVNDFQKGDIAEGYSVSREKKESFPLTVTSAQKNPTAFYLCASSRRGGSNQPQHFGDGTRLSIL.

The V and J genes are TRBV4-1 and TRBJ1-3; 9 nucleotides align to TRBD1. The germline CDR1 and CDR2 sequences are MGHRA and YSYEKL. J was trimmed by 4 bases and V by 7 bases; bases with no gene match: 8. The CDR3 is 15 amino acids. The chain's CDR3 is CASKPLGTGGNTIYF. Here the CDR3 DNA reads TGCGCCAGCAAACCACTGGGGACAGGGGGAAACACCATATATTTT.

This clone showed up just once. CDR3 in amino acids: CASSDWDRGNSGANVLTF. In nucleotides, the CDR3 is TGTGCCAGCAGTGATTGGGACAGAGGAAACTCTGGGGCCAACGTCCTGACTTTC. The J gene is TRBJ2-6, the V gene TRBV2; 7 positions agree with TRBD1. Losses at the gene ends were 3 bases for V and 0 bases for J; bases not matched to a gene: 8. Germline values: CDR1 SNHLY, CDR2 FYNNEI. There are 18 residues in the CDR3.

The genes are TRBV6-5 and TRBJ2-5; D possibly corresponds to TRBD2 (7 bases). Germline CDR1 reads MNHEY; CDR2 reads SVGAGI. Deletions cut 0 bases from V and 5 bases from J, with 10 bases between. The CDR3 runs 14 residues. The CDR3 DNA is TGTGCCAGCAGTTACTCCGGGGGGCCGGAGACCCAGTACTTC. It encodes CASSYSGGPETQYF.

The chain has TRBV5-6 and TRBJ1-2, with unresolved D. This CDR3 is built from 13 residues. The ends were cut back, 4 bases at V and 3 bases at J, with 10 bases in the middle. Per the germline V gene, CDR1 is SGHDT and CDR2 is YYEEEE. The DNA for the CDR3 is TGTGCCAGCAGCCAGACACCACACTATGGCTACACCTTC. Translating it yields CASSQTPHYGYTF.

V usage is TRBV7-3 and J usage is TRBJ1-6; D gene unclear. This CDR3 region has 13 residues. V lost 5 bases, J lost 7 bases, and 9 bases lay in between. Germline CDR1 SGHTA, CDR2 FQGTGA. CDR3 DNA sequence: TGTGCCAGCAGCAAAAACAGCAATTCACCCCTCCACTTT. Translating gives CASSKNSNSPLHF.

J is TRBJ1-6 and V is TRBV19; tentative D call: TRBD1 (6 bases). Germline V gene sequence: CDR1 LNHDA, CDR2 SQIVND (reference sequence). This CDR3 comprises 16 residues. V was pared by 10 bases and J by 9 bases, with 25 bases between. The CDR3 nucleotides read TGTGCCACCGCCACCCCCCAGGGGCCGGGTAGTTCACCCCTCCACTTT. It specifies CATATPQGPGSSPLHF.

This chain joins TRBV30 and TRBJ2-7; D may be TRBD1 (5 bases). The CDR3 is 13 amino acids. V was trimmed by 2 bases and J by 5 bases, leaving 13 bases between them. Germline loops: CDR1 GTSNPN, CDR2 SVGIG (reference sequence). CDR3 residues: CAWSPLPGNEQYF. For the CDR3, the DNA is TGTGCCTGGAGTCCACTCCCAGGGAACGAGCAGTACTTC.

V usage is TRBV18 and J usage is TRBJ2-3; 8 nucleotides match TRBD2. CDR1 is KGHSH and CDR2 is LQKENI in the germline V gene. The J segment lost 2 bases and the V segment lost 6 bases, leaving 4 bases of the junction unmatched. The CDR3 consists of 14 residues. CDR3 protein: CASSMTSATDTQYF. The DNA for the CDR3 is TGTGCCAGCTCGATGACTAGCGCCACAGATACGCAGTATTTT.

In its sample, this clone was seen a few times. The chain has TRBV6-6 and TRBJ2-7; 7 bases map to TRBD2. CDR3 length equals 16 residues. The trim removed 0 bases at V and 0 bases at J, leaving 5 bases unmatched. Germline V gene lookup returns CDR1 MNHNY and CDR2 SVGAGI (reference sequence). The CDR3 coding sequence is TGTGCCAGCAGTTACTCGGCTAGCGGACTCTCCTACGAGCAGTACTTC. This gives the protein CASSYSASGLSYEQYF.

About this clone itself: Other DNA sequences within the sample encode an identical CDR3. V usage is TRBV29-1 and J usage is TRBJ1-2; TRBD1 agrees at 7 bases. Trimming took 1 base from V and 1 from J; bases not matched to a gene: 3. This CDR3 contains 14 residues. Germline V gene sequence: CDR1 SQVTM, CDR2 ANQGSEA. CDR3 in amino acids: CSVEGRGRNYGYTF. Written as DNA, the CDR3 is TGCAGCGTTGAAGGTAGGGGGCGTAACTATGGCTACACCTTC.

CDR3 residues: CAWAPIGASYEQYF. Written as DNA, the CDR3 is TGTGCCTGGGCTCCAATCGGAGCTTCCTACGAGCAGTACTTC. The V gene is TRBV30, the J gene TRBJ2-7, with D unclear. This CDR3 comprises 14 residues. V was pared by 5 bases and J by 1 base, with 15 bases between. Germline lookup yields CDR1 GTSNPN and CDR2 SVGIG (reference sequence).

This clone was observed a handful of times. V gene TRBV4-1 combines with J gene TRBJ1-4; 10 bases fit TRBD1. The V segment lost 3 bases and the J segment 7 bases; nucleotides outside the gene matches: 5. The CDR3 is 15 amino acids. CDR1 and CDR2 from the germline V gene are MGHRA and YSYEKL. CDR3 in DNA: TGCGCCAGCAGCCACTTGGACAGGGGGGTTGAAAAACTGTTTTTT. It codes for CASSHLDRGVEKLFF.

The chain recombines TRBV7-7 with TRBJ2-7, with D possibly matching TRBD2 (6 bases). The CDR3 runs to 15 residues. The V and J ends lost 6 bases and 6 bases respectively, with 21 bases between them. Germline CDR1 and CDR2: SSHAT and FNYEAQ (reference sequence). CDR3 loop: CASSKVLGGNGEQYF. DNA for the CDR3: TGTGCCAGCAGTAAAGTACTGGGCGGGAACGGCGAGCAGTACTTC.

The rearrangement links TRBV27 to TRBJ1-1; no clear D. The CDR3 spans 14 residues. V lost 6 bases and J 4 bases, leaving 15 bases between the germline ends. CDR1 is MNHEY, CDR2 SMNVEV, per germline (reference sequence). CDR3 residues: CASRSTESFTEAFF. The DNA for the CDR3 is TGTGCCAGCAGGTCGACTGAGAGCTTCACTGAAGCTTTCTTT.

The chain combines TRBV7-2 with TRBJ2-5; D call uncertain. Germline lookup yields CDR1 SGHTA and CDR2 FQGNSA. The CDR3 sequence is 14 residues long. V was shortened by 5 bases and J by 5 bases, with 15 bases between the two germline ends. The CDR3 region is CASSLRGLGETQYF. CDR3 coding DNA: TGTGCCAGCAGCCTCCGAGGCCTGGGTGAGACCCAGTACTTC.

The chain joins TRBV11-2 to TRBJ2-1; TRBD2 aligns across 7 bases. The CDR3 totals 13 residues. Germline CDR1 reads SGHAT; CDR2 reads FQNNGV. After removal of 1 base from V and 7 bases from J, the junction contained 1 base not matched to a gene. CDR3 loop: CASSLVRGNEQFF. CDR3 bases: TGTGCCAGCAGCTTAGTGCGGGGGAATGAGCAGTTCTTC.

The chain recombines TRBV9 with TRBJ2-3; D may be TRBD1 (5 bases). V shed 4 bases and J shed 4 bases, with 13 bases lying between them. The CDR3 covers 14 residues. CDR1 SGDLS and CDR2 YYNGEE come from the germline V gene. In nucleotides, the CDR3 is TGTGCCAGCAGCCCCGGTGGGGCCGCAGATACGCAGTATTTT. Translated, it gives CASSPGGAADTQYF.

V is TRBV11-2 and J is TRBJ2-1; D is perhaps TRBD2 (5 bases). Germline V gene sequence: CDR1 SGHAT, CDR2 FQNNGV. V was trimmed by 4 bases and J by 6 bases, leaving 19 bases between them. CDR3 length: 16 residues. The DNA of the CDR3 is TGTGCCAGCAGCTCACTACCCCGGGATACCATCAATGAGCAGTTCTTC. Translation: CASSSLPRDTINEQFF.

This chain joins TRBV29-1 and TRBJ2-3; 9 bases line up with TRBD2. J gave up 0 bases and V 4 bases, and 5 bases lay outside the gene matches. Looked up from germline, CDR1 is SQVTM and CDR2 is ANQGSEA. This CDR3 is built from 15 residues. The chain's CDR3 is CSVVWTSASTDTQYF. DNA for the CDR3: TGCAGCGTTGTCTGGACTAGCGCTAGCACAGATACGCAGTATTTT.